This T cell receptor (beta chain) was retrieved from a study of blood T cells in healthy people across ages. Overall study findings and caveats: Among T cells, TCR beta diversity per million cells dropped roughly linearly as age rose.

Concerning this clonotype itself: The antigen is undetermined.

Then a second PCR, running about 6 to 12 cycles, was carried out with a sample-barcoded 5' primer and a J-beta primer mix. Each CDR3 protein gets one entry after TCRdb re-called the 5' RACE reads with MiXCR. The sample shows approximately 800,000 distinct CDR3 sequences, around 25% of them seen only once. Per-sample PBMC isolation yielded at least 7 million cells. The data were also submitted as part of a second study, on T cells of mothers and their children.

This TCR was sampled from a boy younger than 18 in good health. The sequenced material came from blood.

In DNA form, the CDR3 reads TGCAGTGCTAGAGATCAGCTAGCGGGAGTAGCTTGGGAGCAGTACTTC. This translates into CSARDQLAGVAWEQYF. The genes are TRBV20-1 and TRBJ2-7, with 10 bases aligning to TRBD2. The junction had 12 bases not matched to a gene; V was cut back by 0 bases and J by 7 bases. CDR3 length: 16 amino acids. Germline V gene data show CDR1 as DFQATT and CDR2 as SNEGSKA (reference sequence).